The 14 T cell receptor beta chains in this list originate from one sample, sequenced in a study of radiation and T cells in renal cell carcinoma. Documented time point: baseline pretreatment blood. Treatment: 15 Gy SBRT to primary tumor, nephrectomy 4 weeks later. Profiling relied on immunoSEQ multiplex PCR, and the TCRdb table lists in-frame clones only, not all of them. Here the sample spans around 140,000 clones, roughly 80% being singletons. The sequences come from blood, collected from a patient whose treatment included radiotherapy and nephrectomy. The receptor set was obtained from a woman aged 50 to 65 with renal cell carcinoma.

This clone is a singleton in its sample. This chain connects TRBV27 to TRBJ2-6; 8 bases are a match to TRBD2. The germline CDR1 and CDR2 sequences are MNHEY and SMNVEV (reference sequence). There are 16 residues in the CDR3. Unmatched junction bases numbered 10, after V lost 10 bases and J lost 2 bases. DNA of the CDR3: TGTGCCACCCGCTTTGCGGGAGGAACTGGGGCCAACGTCCTGACTTTC. Translation gives CATRFAGGTGANVLTF.

The chain uses TRBV2 and TRBJ2-7; a weak D match, TRBD1 (6 bases). Germline V gene sequence: CDR1 SNHLY, CDR2 FYNNEI. Trimming left V 0 bases short and J 2 bases short, with 11 bases between. This CDR3 has 15 residues. The CDR3 sequence: CASSEALGTPYEQYF. The CDR3 bases are TGTGCCAGCAGTGAAGCGCTTGGGACACCCTACGAGCAGTACTTC.

The chain links TRBV9 to TRBJ2-1; D is possibly TRBD2 (6 bases). The V gene's germline CDR1 is SGDLS and CDR2 YYNGEE. V lost 4 bases to trimming and J lost 3 bases, with 8 bases between them. The CDR3 spans 13 residues. The CDR3 loop is CASSLADYNEQFF. CDR3 coding DNA: TGTGCCAGCAGCTTAGCGGACTACAATGAGCAGTTCTTC.

The rearrangement uses TRBV14 and TRBJ1-1; D unclear. Trimming left V 8 bases short and J 1 base short, with 11 bases between. The germline gives CDR1 SGHDN, CDR2 FVKESK. The CDR3 is made up of 13 amino acids. The CDR3 here is CASVRAPNTEAFF. CDR3 DNA sequence: TGTGCCAGCGTAAGGGCCCCGAACACTGAAGCTTTCTTT.

V gene TRBV5-4 combines with J gene TRBJ1-2, with TRBD1 matching over 7 bases. The CDR3 loop spans 13 amino acids. The ends lost 7 bases at V and 4 bases at J; junction bases unmatched: 7. Per germline, CDR1 SGHNT and CDR2 YYREEE (reference sequence). For the CDR3, the DNA is TGTGCCAGCGTCAGCCAGGGGGGCTATGGCTACACCTTC. Residues: CASVSQGGYGYTF.

V gene TRBV5-6 combines with J gene TRBJ1-1; D unresolved. This CDR3 is built from 14 residues. The germline CDR1 and CDR2 sequences are SGHDT and YYEEEE. Trimming removed 2 bases from V and 2 bases from J, with 10 bases in between. The DNA for the CDR3 is TGTGCCAGCAGCTTTACCGGGAGAAACACTGAAGCTTTCTTT. Translated, it gives CASSFTGRNTEAFF.

V and J are TRBV28 and TRBJ2-5; 9 nucleotides align to TRBD2. The CDR3 loop spans 13 amino acids. The ends lost 6 bases at V and 6 bases at J; junction bases unmatched: 5. CDR1 is MDHEN, CDR2 SYDVKM, per germline. DNA of the CDR3: TGTGCCAGCAGGATGGCGGGAGGGAAGACCCAGTACTTC. This translates into CASRMAGGKTQYF.

The chain carries TRBV5-1 and TRBJ2-7; D ambiguous. CDR3 size: 13 residues. Trimming cost V 1 base and J 4 bases, with 9 bases left between them. From germline, CDR1 is SGHRS and CDR2 YFSETQ. CDR3 region: CASSLPAGYEQYF. The CDR3 nucleotides read TGCGCCAGCAGCTTGCCAGCAGGATACGAGCAGTACTTC.

The CDR3 DNA follows: TGTGCCAGTAGTATCTTGGACAGGGATGGTTCACCCCTCCACTTT. Protein: CASSILDRDGSPLHF. The gene calls are TRBV19 and TRBJ1-6, with 8 bases aligning to TRBD1. The CDR3 runs to 15 residues. The germline gives CDR1 LNHDA, CDR2 SQIVND (reference sequence). V gave up 3 bases and J gave up 9 bases; unmatched junction bases: 7. Full variable domain (remainder filled in from reference TRBV19 and TRBJ1-6): DGGITQSPKYLFRKEGQNVTLSCEQNLNHDAMYWYRQDPGQGLRLIYYSQIVNDFQKGDIAEGYSVSREKKESFPLTVTSAQKNPTAFYLCASSILDRDGSPLHFGNGTRLTVT.

The chain is built from TRBV20-1 and TRBJ1-2; D gene unclear. This CDR3 region has 10 residues. The V gene lost 6 bases and the J gene lost 4 bases, with 6 bases spanning the gap. Germline loops: CDR1 DFQATT, CDR2 SNEGSKA (reference sequence). The CDR3 region has the DNA TGCAGTGCGCCCGCCTATGGCTACACCTTC. This sequence encodes CSAPAYGYTF.

In its sample, this clone was seen once. V usage is TRBV6-6 and J usage is TRBJ1-5, with TRBD1 identical over 8 bases. Trimming removed 4 bases from V and 3 bases from J; junction bases left unmatched: 8. The CDR3 length is 16 residues. Germline V gene lookup returns CDR1 MNHNY and CDR2 SVGAGI (reference sequence). The CDR3 coding sequence is TGTGCCAGCAGTTCCTTCGACAGGGGTTACAATCAGCCCCAGCATTTT. Translated, it gives CASSSFDRGYNQPQHF.

The chain combines TRBV19 with TRBJ1-5; D uncertain. V was clipped by 4 bases and J by 7 bases, with 8 bases between them. The CDR3 spans 12 residues. Germline V gene data show CDR1 as LNHDA and CDR2 as SQIVND (reference sequence). As DNA, the CDR3 is TGTGCCAGTAGTAACTTGGGGCAGCCCCAGCATTTT. Translation: CASSNLGQPQHF.

CDR3 loop: CASSVGYEQYF. The CDR3 DNA sequence: TGTGCCAGCAGCGTAGGTTACGAGCAGTACTTC. This rearrangement joins TRBV9 to TRBJ2-7; D gene uncertain. Trimming removed 0 bases from V and 4 bases from J, with 2 bases in between. The germline V gene encodes CDR1 SGDLS and CDR2 YYNGEE. The CDR3 has 11 amino acids.

The V and J genes are TRBV4-3 and TRBJ1-2; perhaps TRBD1 as D (6 bases). The CDR3 runs to 16 residues. Trimming stripped 3 bases from V and 2 bases from J, with 16 bases between. Per the germline V gene, CDR1 is LGHNA and CDR2 is YSLEER. The CDR3: CASSHSMGGQNYGYTF. Here the CDR3 DNA reads TGCGCCAGCAGCCACTCCATGGGGGGACAAAACTATGGCTACACCTTC.